This T cell receptor (beta chain) was found in a study of Ad26.COV2.S vaccination and SARS-CoV-2 variants. Study context: The Ad26.COV2.S arm of the COV1001 trial was where the donor was placed. Ad26.COV2.S given intramuscularly, once or twice 56 days apart.

Data came from immunoSEQ multiplex PCR; TCRdb stores just in-frame clones and leaves some out. The sample contains approximately 240,000 clones, approximately 90% of which appear only once. From germline, CDR1 is MNHEY and CDR2 SVGEGT. Deletions cut 6 bases from V and 2 bases from J, with 10 bases between. This CDR3 has 13 amino acids. The sample's treatment: roughly 19 received Ad26.COV2.S at low or high dose, single or two shots; roughly five received placebo; per-sample allocation not given. Sampling was performed 63 days after the first vaccine or placebo injection. The administered vaccine (an Ad26 vector) expressed Wuhan-strain SARS-CoV-2 spike.

The V gene is TRBV6-2 or TRBV6-3, the J gene TRBJ2-5; D unclear. This TCR was recovered from a person between 18 and 60 years old who received the Ad26.COV2.S COVID-19 vaccine or a placebo. Sequencing was performed on peripheral blood, taken in a trial of Ad26.COV2.S vaccine versus placebo. CDR3 protein: CASSNWSQETQYF. CDR3 coding DNA: TGTGCCAGCAGCAATTGGAGTCAAGAGACCCAGTACTTC.